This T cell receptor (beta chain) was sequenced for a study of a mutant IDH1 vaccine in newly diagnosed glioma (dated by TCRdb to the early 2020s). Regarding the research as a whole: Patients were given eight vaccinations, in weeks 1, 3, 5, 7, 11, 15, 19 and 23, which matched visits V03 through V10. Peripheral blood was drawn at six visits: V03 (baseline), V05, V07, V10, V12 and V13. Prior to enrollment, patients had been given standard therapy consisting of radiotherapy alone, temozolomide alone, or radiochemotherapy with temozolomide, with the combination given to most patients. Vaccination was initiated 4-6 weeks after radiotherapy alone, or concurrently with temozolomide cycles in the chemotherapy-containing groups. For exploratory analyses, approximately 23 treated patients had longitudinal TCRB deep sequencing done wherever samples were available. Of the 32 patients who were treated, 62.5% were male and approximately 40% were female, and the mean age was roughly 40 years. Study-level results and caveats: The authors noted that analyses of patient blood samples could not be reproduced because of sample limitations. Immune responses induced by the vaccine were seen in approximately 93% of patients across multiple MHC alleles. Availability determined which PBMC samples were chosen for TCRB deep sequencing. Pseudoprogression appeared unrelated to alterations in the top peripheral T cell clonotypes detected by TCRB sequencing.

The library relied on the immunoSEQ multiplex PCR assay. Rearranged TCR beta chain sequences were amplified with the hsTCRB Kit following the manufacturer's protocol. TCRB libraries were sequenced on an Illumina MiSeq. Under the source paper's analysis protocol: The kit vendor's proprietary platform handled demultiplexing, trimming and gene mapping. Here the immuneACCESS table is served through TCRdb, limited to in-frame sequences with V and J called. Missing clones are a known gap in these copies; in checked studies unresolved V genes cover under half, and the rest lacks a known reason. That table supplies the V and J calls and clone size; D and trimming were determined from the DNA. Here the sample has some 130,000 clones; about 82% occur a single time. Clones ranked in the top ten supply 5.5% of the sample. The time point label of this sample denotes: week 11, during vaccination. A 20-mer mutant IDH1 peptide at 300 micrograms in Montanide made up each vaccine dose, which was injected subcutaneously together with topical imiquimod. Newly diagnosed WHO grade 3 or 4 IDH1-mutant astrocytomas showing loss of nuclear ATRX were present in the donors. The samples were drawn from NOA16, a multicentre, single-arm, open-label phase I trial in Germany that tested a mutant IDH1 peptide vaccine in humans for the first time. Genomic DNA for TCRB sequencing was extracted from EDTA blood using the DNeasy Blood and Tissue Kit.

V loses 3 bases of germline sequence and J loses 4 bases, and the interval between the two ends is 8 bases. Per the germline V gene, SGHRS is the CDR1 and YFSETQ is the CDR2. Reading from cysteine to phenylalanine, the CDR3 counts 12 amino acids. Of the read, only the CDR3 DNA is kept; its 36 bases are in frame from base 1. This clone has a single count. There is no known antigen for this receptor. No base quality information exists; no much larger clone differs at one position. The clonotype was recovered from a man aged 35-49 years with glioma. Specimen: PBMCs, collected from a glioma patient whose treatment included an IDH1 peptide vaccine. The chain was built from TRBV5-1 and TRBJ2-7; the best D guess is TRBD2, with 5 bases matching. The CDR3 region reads CASSSGIYEQYF. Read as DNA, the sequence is TGCGCCAGCAGCTCGGGGATATACGAGCAGTACTTC.